This TCR beta chain was captured in a study of blood T cells in healthy people across ages. Study results and limitations: It was held that the diversity estimates obtained from one million T cells were underestimates.

PCR was performed a second time for about 6 to 12 cycles using a sample-barcoded 5' primer and a J-beta primer mix. TCRdb re-derived calls from the 5' RACE reads in MiXCR, one entry per CDR3 protein. The sample carries over 1.5 million distinct CDR3 sequences, 49% recorded once. In this sample, this clonotype turned up once. Its target is not known. The germline gene is not matched at one end of the junction; a read error may be the cause. The CDR3 loop spans 14 amino acids. Looked up from germline, CDR1 is MNHEY and CDR2 is SVGEGT. This receptor was identified in a woman between 35 and 50 years old in good health. The V and J genes are TRBV6-2 or TRBV6-3 and TRBJ1-1; D ambiguous. Sequencing was done on a sample of blood. This CDR3 is CASSLQWRNTEAFF. The CDR3 coding sequence is TGCGCCAGCAGCCTACAGTGGAGGAACACTGAAGCTTTCTTT.